This T cell receptor (beta chain) was identified in a study of tumor and adjacent non-tumor tissue in lung cancer (dated by TCRdb to between 2018 and 2020). For the study in its entirety: Patients with adenocarcinoma (approximately 11), squamous cell carcinoma (2) and small cell lung cancer (1) were included in the cohort. The roughly 15 enrolled patients, of whom some ten were men and 5 were women, were aged roughly 30 to 85 years and were diagnosed with TNM stage I to III disease. In total, sequencing yielded 125,075,908 productive TCRbeta reads, which works out to an average of around 4.2 million reads per sample. Using bulk TCRbeta repertoires from 15 lung cancer patients, the study set lung tumor tissue side by side with matched distant non-tumor lung tissue. For each patient, one tumor sample and one normal lung sample were taken, giving 25 to 30 paired specimens that underwent TCRbeta CDR3 sequencing. The research as a whole found: The sequencing platform is not named in the methods, and unique molecular identifiers are not mentioned. The top 100 clones made up a significantly larger cumulative share of the repertoire in normal lung than in tumor tissue. Only around 16 patients were in the cohort, and the authors stated that larger samples and more detailed clinical data are needed. Significantly higher TCR diversity was found in younger patients, and higher tumor TCR diversity was associated with shorter overall and disease-free survival. Significantly higher TCR diversity (inverse Simpson) was observed in tumor tissue than in normal lung tissue (approximately 440 vs 150, P = 0.0075, Mann-Whitney U test). Peripheral blood was not sequenced, so blood TCRbeta repertoires in these lung cancer patients were not examined.

A note on this clonotype: Its antigen is unknown. One end of the junction varies from germline; a read error may be responsible.

Library construction relied on multiplex PCR. Sequencer: Illumina HiSeq 2500. Following protocols modified from ARM-PCR, the researchers constructed TCRbeta libraries through three rounds of nested PCR with primers (Table S4). Before sequencing, PCR products of 200-500 bp were excised from the gel and purified with the QIAquick gel extraction kit. In the authors' own workflow: Reads were cleaned with Trimmomatic, merged with FLASH into complete CDR3 sequences, and assigned to V(D)J germline segments with MiTCR. Clonal diversity was computed as the inverse Simpson's index with VDJtools. In-frame sequences lacking a premature stop codon were counted as productive reads. In TCRdb, the public reads were trimmed at Q25 with fastp and aligned with MiXCR, with productive beta chains retained. Rows merge per CDR3 protein into single entries with the most common DNA and genes. None of the V and J calls come from the authors' own analysis; TCRdb made them. The sample table holds 80,000 to 130,000 distinct CDR3 sequences, of which roughly two thirds were seen once. The ten largest clones add up to roughly 19% of the sample.

The CDR3, from cysteine to phenylalanine, totals 16 residues. CDR3 DNA is the only sequence kept; it has 48 bases, read in frame from the first base. For CDR1 and CDR2, the germline V gene lists MNHGY and SVAAGI. RNA was isolated from bulk unsorted tissue, and RNA quality was assessed with a NanoDrop ND-1000 and an Agilent 2100. The normal lung samples consisted of distant non-tumor tissue collected more than 3 cm from the tumor edge. Newly diagnosed lung cancer patients without prior chemotherapy who had been admitted for thoracic surgery in China between August and November 2014 were enrolled as donors. Patients who had received previous radiotherapy or chemotherapy, or who had another concurrent cancer, were excluded from the study. Surgical tissue pieces of about 1-2.3 cm3 were preserved in RNAlater solution and were kept at -80 degrees C until use.

The TCR sequence derives from a man aged 30-40 years with non-small cell lung cancer. The chain is made from TRBV6-9 and TRBJ1-5; 8 central nucleotides agree with TRBD1. Material: distant non-tumor lung tissue. The CDR3 reads as follows: CASSYRDRRHERPQHF. The nucleotides are TGTGCCAGTAGTTATAGGGACAGGCGCCATGAACGGCCCCAGCATTTT.